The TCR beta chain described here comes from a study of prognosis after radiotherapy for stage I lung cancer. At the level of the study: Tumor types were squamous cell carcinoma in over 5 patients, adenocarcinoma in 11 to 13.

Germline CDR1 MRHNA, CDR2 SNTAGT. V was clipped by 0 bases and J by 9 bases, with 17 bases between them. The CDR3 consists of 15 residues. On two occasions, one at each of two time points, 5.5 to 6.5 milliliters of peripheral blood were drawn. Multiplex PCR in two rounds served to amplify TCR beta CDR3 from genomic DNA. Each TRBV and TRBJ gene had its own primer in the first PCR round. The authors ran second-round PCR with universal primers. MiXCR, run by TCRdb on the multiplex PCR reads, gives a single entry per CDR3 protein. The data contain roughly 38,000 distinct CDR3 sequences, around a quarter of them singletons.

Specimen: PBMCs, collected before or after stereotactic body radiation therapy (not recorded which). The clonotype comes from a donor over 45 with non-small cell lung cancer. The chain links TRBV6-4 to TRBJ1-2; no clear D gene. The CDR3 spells CASSDSKDELTSYTF. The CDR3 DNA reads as TGTGCCAGCAGTGACTCGAAGGACGAACTAACTAGCTACACCTTC.